This TCR beta chain was sequenced during a study of blood T cell repertoires in COVID-19. Study overall: Collection of acute and convalescent COVID-19 samples took place in the United States, Italy and Spain. The analysed material was cDNA or gDNA that came from T cells, B-cell-depleted T cells, or PBMCs.

CDR3 length equals 15 residues. The V and J ends lost 1 base and 3 bases respectively, with 13 bases between them. Germline-derived CDR1 and CDR2 are SGHRS and YFSETQ. Authors' methods: Reference gene primers were amplified, and this amplification served to estimate nucleated cell counts. Assay: immunoSEQ multiplex PCR; the TCRdb copy retains only in-frame clones and omits some. That table supplies the V and J calls and clone size; D and trimming were determined from the DNA. The repertoire holds 200,000 to 300,000 clones, with roughly 84% as singletons. The chain recombines TRBV5-1 with TRBJ1-2; D may be TRBD1 (5 bases). Input material: peripheral blood. This TCR was recovered from a man in his forties or fifties with acute or convalescent COVID-19. The DNA for the CDR3 is TGCGCCAGCAGCTTGTCGACAGAAGCTTACTATGGCTACACCTTC. The encoded protein is CASSLSTEAYYGYTF.